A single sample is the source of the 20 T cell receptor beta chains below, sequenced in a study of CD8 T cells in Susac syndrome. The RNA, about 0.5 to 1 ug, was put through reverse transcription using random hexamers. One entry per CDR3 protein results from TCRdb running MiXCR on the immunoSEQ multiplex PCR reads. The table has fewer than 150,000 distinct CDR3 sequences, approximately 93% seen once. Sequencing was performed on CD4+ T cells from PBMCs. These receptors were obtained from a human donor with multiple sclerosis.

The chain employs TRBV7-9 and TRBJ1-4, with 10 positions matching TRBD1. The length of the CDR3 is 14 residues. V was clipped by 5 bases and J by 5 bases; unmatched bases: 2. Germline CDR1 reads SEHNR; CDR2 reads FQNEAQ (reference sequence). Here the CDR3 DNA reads TGTGCCAGCAGCGCGGGACAGGGGAATGAAAAACTGTTTTTT. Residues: CASSAGQGNEKLFF.

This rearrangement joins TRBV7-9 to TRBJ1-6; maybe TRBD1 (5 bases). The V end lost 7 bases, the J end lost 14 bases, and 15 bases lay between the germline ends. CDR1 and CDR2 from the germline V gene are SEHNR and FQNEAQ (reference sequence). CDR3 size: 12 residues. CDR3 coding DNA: TGTGCCAGCACCCTCAGCGGGGGAGCCCTCCACTTT. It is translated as CASTLSGGALHF.

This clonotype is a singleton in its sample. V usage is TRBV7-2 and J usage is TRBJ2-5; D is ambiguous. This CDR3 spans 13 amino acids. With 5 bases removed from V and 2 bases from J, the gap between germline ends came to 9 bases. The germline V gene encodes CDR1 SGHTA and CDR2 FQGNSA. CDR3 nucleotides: TGTGCCAGCAGCCACGACACGCAAGAGACCCAGTACTTC. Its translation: CASSHDTQETQYF. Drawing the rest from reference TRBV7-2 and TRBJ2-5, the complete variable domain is GAGVSQSPSNKVTEKGKDVELRCDPISGHTALYWYRQSLGQGLEFLIYFQGNSAPDKSGLPSDRFSAERTGGSVSTLTIQRTQQEDSAVYLCASSHDTQETQYFGPGTRLLVL.

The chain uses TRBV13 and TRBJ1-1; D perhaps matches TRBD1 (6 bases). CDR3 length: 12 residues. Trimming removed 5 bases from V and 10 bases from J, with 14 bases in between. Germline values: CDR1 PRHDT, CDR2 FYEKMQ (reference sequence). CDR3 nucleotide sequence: TGTGCCAGCAGCCAGGACAGAACGCGAGCTTTCTTT. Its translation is CASSQDRTRAFF.

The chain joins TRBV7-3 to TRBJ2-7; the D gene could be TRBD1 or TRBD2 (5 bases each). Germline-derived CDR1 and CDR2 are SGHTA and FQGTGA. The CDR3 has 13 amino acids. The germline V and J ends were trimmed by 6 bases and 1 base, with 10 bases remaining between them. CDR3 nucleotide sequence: TGTGCCAGCAGTCGGGACGGATCCTACGAGCAGTACTTC. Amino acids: CASSRDGSYEQYF.

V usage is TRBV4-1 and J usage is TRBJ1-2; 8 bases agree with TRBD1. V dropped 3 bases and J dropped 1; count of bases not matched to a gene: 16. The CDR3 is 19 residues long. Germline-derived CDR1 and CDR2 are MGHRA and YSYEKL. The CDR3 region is CASSQVGRTGSRSNYGYTF. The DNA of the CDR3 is TGCGCCAGCAGCCAGGTCGGGCGGACAGGGTCTAGAAGTAACTATGGCTACACCTTC.

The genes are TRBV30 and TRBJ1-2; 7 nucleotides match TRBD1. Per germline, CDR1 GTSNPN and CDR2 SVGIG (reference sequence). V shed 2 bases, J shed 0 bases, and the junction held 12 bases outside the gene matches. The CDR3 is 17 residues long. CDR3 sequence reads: CAWSPSGEGAANYGYTF. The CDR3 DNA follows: TGTGCCTGGAGTCCCTCGGGGGAGGGGGCGGCTAACTATGGCTACACCTTC.

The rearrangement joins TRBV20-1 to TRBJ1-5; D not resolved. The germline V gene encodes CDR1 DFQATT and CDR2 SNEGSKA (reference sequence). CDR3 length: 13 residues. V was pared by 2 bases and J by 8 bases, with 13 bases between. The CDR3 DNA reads TGCAGTGCTAGAAAGGACCTTTGGGAGCCCCAGCATTTT. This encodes CSARKDLWEPQHF.

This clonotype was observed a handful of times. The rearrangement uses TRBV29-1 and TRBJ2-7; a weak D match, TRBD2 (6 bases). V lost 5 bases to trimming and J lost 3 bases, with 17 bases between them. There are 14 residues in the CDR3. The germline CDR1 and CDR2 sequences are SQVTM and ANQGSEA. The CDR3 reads CSVSLRLGSYEQYF. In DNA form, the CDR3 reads TGCAGCGTTTCTCTACGACTAGGAAGCTACGAGCAGTACTTC.

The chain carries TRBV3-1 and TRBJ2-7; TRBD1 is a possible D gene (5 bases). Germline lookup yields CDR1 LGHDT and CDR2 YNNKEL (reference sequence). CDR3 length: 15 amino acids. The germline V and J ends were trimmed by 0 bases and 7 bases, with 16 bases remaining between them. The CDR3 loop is CASSQEPRASGEQYF. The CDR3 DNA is TGTGCCAGCAGCCAAGAGCCCAGGGCTTCTGGGGAGCAGTACTTC.

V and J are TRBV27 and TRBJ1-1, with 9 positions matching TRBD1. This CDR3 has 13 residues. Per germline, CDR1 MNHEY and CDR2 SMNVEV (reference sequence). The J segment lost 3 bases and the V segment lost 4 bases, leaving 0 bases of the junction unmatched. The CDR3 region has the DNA TGTGCCAGCAGTTGGACAGGGGACACTGAAGCTTTCTTT. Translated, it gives CASSWTGDTEAFF.

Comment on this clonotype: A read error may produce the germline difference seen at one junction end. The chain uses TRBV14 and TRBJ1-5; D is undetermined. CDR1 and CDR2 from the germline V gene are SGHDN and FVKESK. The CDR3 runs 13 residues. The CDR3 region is CASSQDSSQPQHF. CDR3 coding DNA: TGTGCCAGCAGCCAAGATAGCAGTCAGCCCCAGCATTTT.

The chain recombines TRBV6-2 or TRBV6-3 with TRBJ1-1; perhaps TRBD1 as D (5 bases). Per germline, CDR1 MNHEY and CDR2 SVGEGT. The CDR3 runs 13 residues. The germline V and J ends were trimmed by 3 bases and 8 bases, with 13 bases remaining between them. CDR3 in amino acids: CASSYTRTSEAFF. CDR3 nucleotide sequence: TGTGCCAGCAGTTATACTCGGACATCCGAAGCTTTCTTT.

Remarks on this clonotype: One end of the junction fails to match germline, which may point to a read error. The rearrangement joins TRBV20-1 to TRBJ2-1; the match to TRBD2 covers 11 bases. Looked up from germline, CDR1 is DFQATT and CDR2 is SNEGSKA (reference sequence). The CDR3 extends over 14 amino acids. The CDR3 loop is CSAGDSGGAYEQFF. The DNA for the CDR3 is TGCAGTGCTGGAGATAGCGGGGGGGCGTATGAGCAGTTCTTC.

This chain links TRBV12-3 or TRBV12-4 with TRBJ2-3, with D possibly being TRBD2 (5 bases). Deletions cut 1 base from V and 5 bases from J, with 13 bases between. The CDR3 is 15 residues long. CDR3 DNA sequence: TGTGCCAGCAGTTTAGTGGGCCATGAGGGAGATACGCAGTATTTT. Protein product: CASSLVGHEGDTQYF.

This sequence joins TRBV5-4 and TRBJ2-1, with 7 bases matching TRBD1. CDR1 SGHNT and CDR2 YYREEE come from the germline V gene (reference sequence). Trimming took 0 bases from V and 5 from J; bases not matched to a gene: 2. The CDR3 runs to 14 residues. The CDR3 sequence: CASSLATGDNEQFF. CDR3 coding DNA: TGTGCCAGCAGCTTGGCCACAGGGGACAATGAGCAGTTCTTC.

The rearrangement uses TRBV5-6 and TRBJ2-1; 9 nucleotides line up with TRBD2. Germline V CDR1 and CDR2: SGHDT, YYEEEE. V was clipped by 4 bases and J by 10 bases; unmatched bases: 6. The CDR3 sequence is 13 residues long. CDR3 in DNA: TGTGCCAGCAGCAAGCGGGGGGTTGAGGAGCAGTTCTTC. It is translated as CASSKRGVEEQFF. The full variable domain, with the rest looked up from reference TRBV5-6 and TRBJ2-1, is DAGVTQSPTHLIKTRGQQVTLRCSPKSGHDTVSWYQQALGQGPQFIFQYYEEEERQRGNFPDRFSGHQFPNYSSELNVNALLLGDSALYLCASSKRGVEEQFFGPGTRLTVL.

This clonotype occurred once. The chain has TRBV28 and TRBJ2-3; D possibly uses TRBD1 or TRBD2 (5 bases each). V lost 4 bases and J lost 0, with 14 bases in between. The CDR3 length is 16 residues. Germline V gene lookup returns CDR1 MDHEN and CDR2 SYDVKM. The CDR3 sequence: CASSSPGTASTDTQYF. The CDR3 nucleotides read TGTGCCAGCAGTTCCCCCGGGACGGCGAGCACAGATACGCAGTATTTT.

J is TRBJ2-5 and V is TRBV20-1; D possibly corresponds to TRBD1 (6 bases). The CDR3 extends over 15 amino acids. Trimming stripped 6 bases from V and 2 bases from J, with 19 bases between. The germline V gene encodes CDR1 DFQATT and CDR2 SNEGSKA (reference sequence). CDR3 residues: CSAKMPTGLQETQYF. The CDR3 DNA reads TGCAGTGCCAAAATGCCCACAGGGCTGCAAGAGACCCAGTACTTC.

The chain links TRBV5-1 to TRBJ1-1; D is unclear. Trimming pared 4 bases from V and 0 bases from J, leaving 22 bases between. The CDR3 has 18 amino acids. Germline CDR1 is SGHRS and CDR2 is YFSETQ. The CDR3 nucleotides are TGCGCCAGCAGCCAGCTCGGGTGGACCCACAACCTGAACACTGAAGCTTTCTTT. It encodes CASSQLGWTHNLNTEAFF.